These 19 T cell receptor beta chains were sequenced from one sample in a study of cytomegalovirus exposure and HLA in healthy donors. Vbeta (60) and Jbeta (13) primers were used in the PCR. Method: immunoSEQ multiplex PCR; TCRdb's copy keeps in-frame clones and lacks some. The profile shows more than 130,000 clones, about three quarters of them singletons. The specimen sequenced was PBMCs. These receptors originate from a man between 40 and 49 years old in good health and CMV-seropositive.

V usage is TRBV28 and J usage is TRBJ1-5; D may be TRBD1 (6 bases). Trimming stripped 5 bases from V and 1 base from J, with 12 bases between. This CDR3 has 15 amino acids. Germline loops: CDR1 MDHEN, CDR2 SYDVKM. CDR3 nucleotides: TGTGCCAGCAGTCCCGGGACACCCAGCAATCAGCCCCAGCATTTT. It specifies CASSPGTPSNQPQHF.

This chain links TRBV10-3 with TRBJ1-6, with 8 bases matching TRBD1. CDR1 and CDR2 from the germline V gene are ENHRY and SYGVKD. The CDR3 extends over 14 amino acids. The junction had 6 bases not matched to a gene; V was cut back by 5 bases and J by 9 bases. In DNA, the CDR3 is TGTGCCATCAGTAACACAGGGGGAGGTTCACCCCTCCACTTT. Encoded protein: CAISNTGGGSPLHF.

The V and J genes are TRBV7-2 and TRBJ1-2; 7 nucleotides line up with TRBD1. Germline CDR1 and CDR2: SGHTA and FQGNSA. The CDR3 covers 15 residues. Trimming at V came to 6 bases and at J to 1 base, leaving 8 bases not matched to a gene. CDR3 sequence reads: CASSRPGQSNYGYTF. The CDR3 region has the DNA TGTGCCAGCAGTCGTCCGGGACAGAGTAACTATGGCTACACCTTC.

The chain has TRBV7-9 and TRBJ2-7, with TRBD1 matching over 9 bases. V was pared by 4 bases and J by 2 bases, with 6 bases of the junction left unmatched. Germline CDR1 and CDR2: SEHNR and FQNEAQ (reference sequence). This CDR3 spans 15 amino acids. CDR3 nucleotide sequence: TGTGCCAGCAGCTCGGGACAGGGAAGGGCCTACGAGCAGTACTTC. Translation gives CASSSGQGRAYEQYF.

CDR3 DNA sequence: TGTGCCAGCAGTCGGGAATTACAAAACCAATACTATGGCTACACCTTC. This encodes CASSRELQNQYYGYTF. J is TRBJ1-2 and V is TRBV6-4; the D is unclear. Per the germline V gene, CDR1 is MRHNA and CDR2 is SNTAGT. The CDR3 covers 16 residues. V lost 5 bases, J lost 3 bases, and 19 bases lay in between.

V is TRBV20-1 and J is TRBJ1-4, with a tentative D call TRBD1 (6 bases). From germline, CDR1 is DFQATT and CDR2 SNEGSKA (reference sequence). Deletions cut 6 bases from V and 8 bases from J, with 10 bases between. The CDR3 is 11 amino acids. The CDR3 nucleotides read TGCAGTGCAACCAGGGGAGAAAAACTGTTTTTT. It encodes CSATRGEKLFF.

This rearrangement joins TRBV7-2 to TRBJ2-4, with TRBD1 as a possible D gene (5 bases). CDR1 SGHTA and CDR2 FQGNSA come from the germline V gene. Trimming removed 5 bases from V and 1 base from J, with 24 bases in between. The CDR3 extends over 19 amino acids. The CDR3 DNA is TGTGCCAGCAGCCTTGAAATAACAGCAGGGTCCTTGGCCAAAAACATTCAGTACTTC. It translates to CASSLEITAGSLAKNIQYF.

This clone has just a few counts. This chain links TRBV10-3 with TRBJ2-2; 12 nucleotides align to TRBD2. Trimming took 4 bases from V and 6 from J; bases not matched to a gene: 12. CDR3 length: 18 amino acids. The germline V gene encodes CDR1 ENHRY and CDR2 SYGVKD. The CDR3 region has the DNA TGTGCCATCAGTGCCACGCTCTCTAGCGGGGGGGCTCCCGGGGAGCTGTTTTTT. This encodes CAISATLSSGGAPGELFF.

The V gene is TRBV9, the J gene TRBJ1-1; D is perhaps TRBD1 (6 bases). Germline CDR1 is SGDLS and CDR2 is YYNGEE. The CDR3 totals 14 residues. Trimming stripped 3 bases from V and 6 bases from J, with 15 bases between. The CDR3 loop reads CASSEGDGGAEAFF. In nucleotides, the CDR3 is TGTGCCAGCAGCGAGGGGGACGGGGGGGCTGAAGCTTTCTTT.

Here the CDR3 DNA reads TGCAGCGTTGAACAGGGGGCAGGGGATACGCAGTATTTT. Translated: CSVEQGAGDTQYF. The chain has TRBV29-1 and TRBJ2-3; 8 bases are a match to TRBD1. V trimming: 2 bases; J trimming: 6 bases; junction bases outside the gene matches: 4. Germline CDR1 and CDR2: SQVTM and ANQGSEA. CDR3 length: 13 amino acids.

The sample holds a few counts of this clone. CDR3 bases: TGTGCCAGCAGTCCCAAGGGGCTCGAAGAGACCCAGTACTTC. This encodes CASSPKGLEETQYF. This chain connects TRBV6-1 to TRBJ2-5, with a possible D match to TRBD1 (5 bases). The CDR3 consists of 14 residues. The V gene's germline CDR1 is MNHNS and CDR2 SASEGT. V shed 5 bases and J shed 3 bases, with 13 bases lying between them.

J is TRBJ1-1 and V is TRBV5-1, with D possibly TRBD1 on 5 matching bases. Germline V gene data show CDR1 as SGHRS and CDR2 as YFSETQ. This CDR3 comprises 14 residues. Trimming shortened V by 4 bases and J by 3 bases, and 13 bases separated the two germline ends. CDR3 nucleotides: TGCGCCAGCAGCGCGGGACGGATGTACACTGAAGCTTTCTTT. Amino acids: CASSAGRMYTEAFF.

The chain carries TRBV5-8 and TRBJ1-5; TRBD1 matches at 7 bases. V lost 4 bases, J lost 0 bases, and 4 bases stayed unmatched. Germline V gene lookup returns CDR1 SGHTS and CDR2 YDEGEE. This CDR3 is 15 amino acids long. CDR3: CASSPGQYSNQPQHF. CDR3 nucleotide sequence: TGTGCCAGCAGCCCGGGACAGTATAGCAATCAGCCCCAGCATTTT.

The table lists this clone with a count of one. This chain connects TRBV12-5 to TRBJ2-1, with a possible D match to TRBD2 (7 bases). Per the germline V gene, CDR1 is LGHNT and CDR2 is FRNRAP. With 0 bases removed from V and 4 bases from J, the gap between germline ends came to 10 bases. The length of the CDR3 is 15 residues. The chain's CDR3 is CASGLVRGAYNEQFF. CDR3 DNA sequence: TGTGCTAGTGGTTTGGTACGGGGGGCATACAATGAGCAGTTCTTC. The complete variable domain, with remaining parts taken from reference TRBV12-5 and TRBJ2-1, reads DARVTQTPRHKVTEMGQEVTMRCQPILGHNTVFWYRQTMMQGLELLAYFRNRAPLDDSGMPKDRFSAEMPDATLATLKIQPSEPRDSAVYFCASGLVRGAYNEQFFGPGTRLTVL.

The chain combines TRBV5-1 with TRBJ1-1; TRBD1 aligns across 8 bases. The V gene end was trimmed by 0 bases and the J gene end by 11 bases; junction bases not matched to a gene: 6. Germline CDR1 and CDR2: SGHRS and YFSETQ. The CDR3 has 13 residues. The CDR3 sequence is CASSLDPGGDAFF. The DNA of the CDR3 is TGCGCCAGCAGCTTGGATCCAGGGGGCGACGCTTTCTTT.

The chain combines TRBV18 with TRBJ2-5; 8 bases fit TRBD1. This CDR3 contains 14 residues. Germline lookup yields CDR1 KGHSH and CDR2 LQKENI. V dropped 3 bases and J dropped 4; count of bases not matched to a gene: 4. The CDR3 region is CASSPGQGSETQYF. The DNA of the CDR3 is TGTGCCAGCTCACCTGGACAGGGTTCAGAGACCCAGTACTTC.

CDR3 amino acids: CASSQEVRAPSTEAFF. The CDR3 nucleotides are TGTGCCAGCAGCCAAGAAGTCAGGGCACCTTCCACTGAAGCTTTCTTT. V and J are TRBV4-2 and TRBJ1-1; D perhaps matches TRBD1 (5 bases). The CDR3 has 16 amino acids. Trimming cost V 0 bases and J 4 bases, with 15 bases left between them. Germline CDR1 is LGHNA and CDR2 is YNFKEQ.

A few counts support this clone. The chain's CDR3 is CSGQRGETQYF. CDR3 sequence (DNA): TGCAGTGGACAGCGAGGAGAGACCCAGTACTTC. V is TRBV20-1 and J is TRBJ2-5; a possible D gene is TRBD1 (5 bases). CDR3 length equals 11 residues. Per the germline V gene, CDR1 is DFQATT and CDR2 is SNEGSKA (reference sequence). Trimming pared 7 bases from V and 4 bases from J, leaving 10 bases between.

In its sample, this clone was seen a few times. The J gene is TRBJ1-1, the V gene TRBV2; D not certain. The CDR3 length is 14 residues. Trimming shortened V by 3 bases and J by 0 bases, and 8 bases separated the two germline ends. Looked up from germline, CDR1 is SNHLY and CDR2 is FYNNEI. The CDR3 DNA is TGTGCCAGCAGTGACCGGCAGGTGAACACTGAAGCTTTCTTT. Protein sequence: CASSDRQVNTEAFF.